This T cell receptor (beta chain) was retrieved from a study of blood T cell repertoires in COVID-19. The V end was cut by 0 bases, the J end by 3 bases, with 23 bases between. Germline loops: CDR1 SGDLS, CDR2 YYNGEE. The CDR3 loop spans 19 amino acids. TCRdb's table, derived via immunoSEQ multiplex PCR, lists solely in-frame clones and lacks some. The table lists some 100,000 clones, about 85% of them singletons, with more than 1.5% in the top ten. The receptor was isolated from a woman aged 70-85 years with active or convalescent COVID-19. The genes are TRBV9 and TRBJ2-3, with a tentative D call TRBD1 (6 bases). The specimen was peripheral blood. This CDR3 is CASSVGIRGRIINTDTQYF. CDR3 nucleotides: TGTGCCAGCAGCGTAGGAATCAGGGGCCGCATCATAAATACAGATACGCAGTATTTT.